The rows below give T cell receptor beta chains drawn from one sample of a study of T cells in Graves' hyperthyroidism and ophthalmopathy. TCRdb re-called the multiplex PCR reads with MiXCR, one entry per CDR3 protein. The sample lists a few hundred thousand distinct CDR3 sequences, roughly 13% occurring once. Source material: blood. The receptors here all came from a woman between 35 and 50 years old with Graves' ophthalmopathy. CDR3s include the opening cysteine and the closing phenylalanine or tryptophan. A D gene is named only where the DNA matches it firmly. Only some rows state a clone size, as once, few, many or a class for expanded clones.

NA,TRBV5-4,TRBJ1-2,many,TGTGCCAGCAGCTTGAAGGGGAACGGCTATGGCTACACCTTC,CASSLKGNGYGYTF
NA,TRBV13,TRBJ1-2,many,TGTGCCAGTGCCGGGACACTTTCTAACTATGGCTACACCTTC,CASAGTLSNYGYTF
NA,TRBV7-6,TRBJ2-2,few,TGTGCCAGCAGCCTTAGCGGTCCCACCGGGGAGCTGTTTTTT,CASSLSGPTGELFF
NA,TRBV7-2,TRBJ1-5,few,TGTGCCAGCAGCCGATTTGCGTTATTCAATCAGCCCCAGCATTTT,CASSRFALFNQPQHF
TRBD2,TRBV29-1,TRBJ2-7,NA,TGCAGCGTTGAATTCTGGACGGAGGGACTATACGAGCAGTACTTC,CSVEFWTEGLYEQYF
TRBD2,TRBV16,TRBJ2-7,many,TGTGCCAGCAGCCAGGCTAGCGGGATGTACGAGCAGTACTTC,CASSQASGMYEQYF
NA,TRBV12-3/TRBV12-4,TRBJ2-2,NA,TGTGCCAGCAGTTTACTAGTTGGCACCGGGGAGCTGTTTTTT,CASSLLVGTGELFF
NA,TRBV20-1,TRBJ2-3,many,TGCAGTGCTAAGAGGCTGAGCACAGATACGCAGTATTTT,CSAKRLSTDTQYF
TRBD2,TRBV6-1,TRBJ2-2,many,TGTGCCAGCAGTTATCGGGGGGGGCGGGAGTGGAACACCGGGGAGCTGTTTTTT,CASSYRGGREWNTGELFF
NA,TRBV6-5,TRBJ1-2,many,TGTGCCAGCAGTTACTCGTGGACCGCCGGGGGGAATGGCTACACCTTC,CASSYSWTAGGNGYTF
TRBD1,TRBV28,TRBJ2-7,few,TGTGCCAGCAGTTCGCCAGGGGGCTCCTACGAGCAGTACTTC,CASSSPGGSYEQYF
TRBD1,TRBV3-1,TRBJ1-5,many,TGTGCCAGCAGCACAGGACAGGCGGGCAATCAGCCCCAGCATTTT,CASSTGQAGNQPQHF
NA,TRBV28,TRBJ2-3,many,TGTGCCAGCAGTTTTGACAGCGAAAGCACAGATACGCAGTATTTT,CASSFDSESTDTQYF
NA,TRBV27,TRBJ2-5,many,TGTGCCAGCAGTTTATCGGGGGACCAAGAGACCCAGTACTTC,CASSLSGDQETQYF
TRBD2,TRBV12-3/TRBV12-4,TRBJ2-3,many,TGTGCCAGCAGTCCGCAGCGGGGTATCACAGATACGCAGTATTTT,CASSPQRGITDTQYF
NA,TRBV2,TRBJ2-1,many,TGTGCCAGCAGAGGGCAGGTCTCCTACAATGAGCAGTTCTTC,CASRGQVSYNEQFF
NA,TRBV13,TRBJ2-7,many,TGTGCCAGCAGCTTACCGGCGGAATCTTACGAGCAGTACTTC,CASSLPAESYEQYF
TRBD1,TRBV20-1,TRBJ1-2,many,TGCAGTGCTAGCCTCGGGACAGGCTATGGCTACACCTTC,CSASLGTGYGYTF
NA,TRBV20-1,TRBJ2-7,many,TGCAGTGCGAGGGGCGCCAACTACGAGCAGTACTTC,CSARGANYEQYF
NA,TRBV12-3/TRBV12-4,TRBJ2-2,many,TGTGCCTCGAAATGGTCCGGGGAGCTGTTTTTT,CASKWSGELFF
NA,TRBV2,TRBJ1-5,many,TGTGCCAGCAGTGCGGATTTTACTCAGCCCCAGCATTTT,CASSADFTQPQHF
NA,TRBV12-3/TRBV12-4,TRBJ2-2,many,TGTGCCAGCAGTTTAGCCGGGGTAAAGGCCGGGGAGCTGTTTTTT,CASSLAGVKAGELFF
TRBD2,TRBV12-3/TRBV12-4,TRBJ2-1,many,TGTGCCAGCAGTTTCCGAGGCGGGGGGGCCGCCAATGAGCAGTTCTTC,CASSFRGGGAANEQFF
TRBD1,TRBV11-2,TRBJ2-7,NA,TGTGCCAGCAGCATGGGACAGGGGTGGTCCTACGAGCAGTACTTC,CASSMGQGWSYEQYF
NA,TRBV29-1,TRBJ2-3,few,TGCAGCGTTGAAGGGGACACAGATACGCAGTATTTT,CSVEGDTDTQYF
NA,TRBV4-1,TRBJ1-1,NA,TGCGCCAGCAGCCGCAGGCCCCCAGGTCAGGGAGCTTTCTTT,CASSRRPPGQGAFF
NA,TRBV7-9,TRBJ2-7,many,TGTGCCAGCAGCTTCGTATTGGGCGAGCAGTACTTC,CASSFVLGEQYF
TRBD2,TRBV6-1,TRBJ2-3,many,TGTGCCAGCACCCTCCGCCGGGGGGCAGATACGCAGTATTTT,CASTLRRGADTQYF
NA,TRBV19,TRBJ1-1,NA,TGTGCCAGTAGGACCACAGGGCGGGGAACTGAAGCTTTCTTT,CASRTTGRGTEAFF